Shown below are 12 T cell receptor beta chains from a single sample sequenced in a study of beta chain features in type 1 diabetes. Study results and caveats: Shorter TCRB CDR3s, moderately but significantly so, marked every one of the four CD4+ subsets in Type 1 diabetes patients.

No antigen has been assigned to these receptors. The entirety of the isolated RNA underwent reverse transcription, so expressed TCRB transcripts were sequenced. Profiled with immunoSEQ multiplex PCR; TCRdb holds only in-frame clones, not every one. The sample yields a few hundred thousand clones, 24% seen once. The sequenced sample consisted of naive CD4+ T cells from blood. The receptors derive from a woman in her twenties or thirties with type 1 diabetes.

The CDR3 spells CASSNQGRRDRNEQFF. The CDR3 DNA sequence: TGCGCCAGCAGCAATCAGGGTCGGAGAGACAGAAATGAGCAGTTCTTC. The chain carries TRBV4-1 and TRBJ2-1; tentatively, D is TRBD1 (5 bases). CDR1 and CDR2 (germline): MGHRA, YSYEKL. V was shortened by 5 bases and J by 7 bases, with 21 bases between the two germline ends. This CDR3 region has 16 residues.

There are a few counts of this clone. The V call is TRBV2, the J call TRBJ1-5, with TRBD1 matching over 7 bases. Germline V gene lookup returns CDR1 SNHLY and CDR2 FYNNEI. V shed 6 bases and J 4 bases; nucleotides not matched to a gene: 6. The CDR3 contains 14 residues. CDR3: CASSGDSTNQPQHF. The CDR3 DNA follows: TGTGCCAGCAGCGGGGACAGTACAAATCAGCCCCAGCATTTT. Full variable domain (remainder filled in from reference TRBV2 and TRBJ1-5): EPEVTQTPSHQVTQMGQEVILRCVPISNHLYFYWYRQILGQKVEFLVSFYNNEISEKSEIFDDQFSVERPDGSNFTLKIRSTKLEDSAMYFCASSGDSTNQPQHFGDGTRLSIL.

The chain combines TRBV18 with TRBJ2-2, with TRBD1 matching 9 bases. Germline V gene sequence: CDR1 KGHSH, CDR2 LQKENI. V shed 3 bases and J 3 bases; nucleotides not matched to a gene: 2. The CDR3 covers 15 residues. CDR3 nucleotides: TGTGCCAGCTCACCGAGACAGGGGGACACCGGGGAGCTGTTTTTT. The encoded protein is CASSPRQGDTGELFF.

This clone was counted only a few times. CDR3 residues: CSASGRVDTQYF. The CDR3 bases are TGCAGCGCTAGCGGGAGAGTTGATACGCAGTATTTT. This chain uses TRBV29-1 with TRBJ2-3; TRBD2 matches 10 bases. This CDR3 is 12 amino acids long. Germline V gene lookup returns CDR1 SQVTM and CDR2 ANQGSEA. Trimming took 7 bases from V and 6 from J; bases not matched to a gene: 4.

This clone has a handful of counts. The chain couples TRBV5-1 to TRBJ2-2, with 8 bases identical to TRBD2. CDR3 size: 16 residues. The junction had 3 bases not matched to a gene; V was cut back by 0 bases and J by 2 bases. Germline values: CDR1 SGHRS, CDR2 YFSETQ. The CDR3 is CASSLDGRGNTGELFF. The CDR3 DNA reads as TGCGCCAGCAGCTTGGACGGGAGGGGCAACACCGGGGAGCTGTTTTTT.

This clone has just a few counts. The CDR3 DNA reads as TGTGCCACCTGTAGTTCCTACGAGCAGTACTTC. Protein product: CATCSSYEQYF. This sequence joins TRBV10-3 and TRBJ2-7, with unresolved D. Germline CDR1 and CDR2: ENHRY and SYGVKD. CDR3 length: 11 residues. Between the trimmed V and J ends, which lost 10 bases and 1 base, there was a span of 8 bases.

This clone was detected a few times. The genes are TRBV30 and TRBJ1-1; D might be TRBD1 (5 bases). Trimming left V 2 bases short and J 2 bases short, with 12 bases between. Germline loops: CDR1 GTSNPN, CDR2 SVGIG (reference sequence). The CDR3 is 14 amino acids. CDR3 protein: CAWSRGTSNTEAFF. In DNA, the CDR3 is TGTGCCTGGAGTCGCGGGACTTCAAACACTGAAGCTTTCTTT.

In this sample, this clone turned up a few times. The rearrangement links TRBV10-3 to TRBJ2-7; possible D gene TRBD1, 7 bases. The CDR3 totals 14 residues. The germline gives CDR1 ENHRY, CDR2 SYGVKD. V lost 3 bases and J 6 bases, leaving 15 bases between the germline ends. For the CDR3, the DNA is TGTGCCATCAGTGACCAGCAGGGGGGACGCGAGCAGTACTTC. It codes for CAISDQQGGREQYF.

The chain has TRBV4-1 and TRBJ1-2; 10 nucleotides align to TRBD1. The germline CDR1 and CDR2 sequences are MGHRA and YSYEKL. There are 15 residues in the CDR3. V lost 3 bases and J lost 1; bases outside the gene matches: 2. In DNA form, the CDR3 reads TGCGCCAGCAGCCAGGGACAGGGGATTAACTATGGCTACACCTTC. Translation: CASSQGQGINYGYTF.

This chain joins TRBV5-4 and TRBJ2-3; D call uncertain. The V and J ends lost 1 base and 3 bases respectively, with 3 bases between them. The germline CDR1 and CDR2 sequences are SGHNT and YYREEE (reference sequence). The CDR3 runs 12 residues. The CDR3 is CASSLQTDTQYF. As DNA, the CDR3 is TGTGCCAGCAGCTTGCAGACAGATACGCAGTATTTT.

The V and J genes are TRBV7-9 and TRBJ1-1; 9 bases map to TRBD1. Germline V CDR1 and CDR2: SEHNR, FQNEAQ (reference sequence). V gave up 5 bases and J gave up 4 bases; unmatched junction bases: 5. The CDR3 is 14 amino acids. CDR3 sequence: CASSRQGGPTEAFF. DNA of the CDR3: TGTGCCAGCAGCCGACAGGGGGGGCCCACTGAAGCTTTCTTT.

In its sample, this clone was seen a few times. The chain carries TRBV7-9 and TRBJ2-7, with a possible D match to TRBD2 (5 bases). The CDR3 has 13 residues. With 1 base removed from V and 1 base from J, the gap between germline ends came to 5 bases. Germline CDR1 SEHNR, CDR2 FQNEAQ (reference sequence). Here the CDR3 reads CASSLERSYEQYF. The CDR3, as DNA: TGTGCCAGCAGCTTAGAGCGGTCCTACGAGCAGTACTTC.